Detailed here is one TCR beta chain. This sample was included in a study of shared clonotypes between healthy human individuals. Using immunoSEQ multiplex PCR, the repertoire was profiled, and TCRdb retains in-frame clones only, with some absent. Of 2 million to 2.5 million clones listed, roughly 95% are singletons. The receptor was derived from a man between 18 and 35 years old in good health. Material for sequencing was naive CD4+ T cells sorted from blood. The sample's subset: CD45RA+ positively selected.

CDR3 protein: CASSITGEVSNQPQHF. The CDR3, as DNA: TGTGCCAGCAGCATCACAGGGGAAGTTAGCAATCAGCCCCAGCATTTT. The V and J genes are TRBV7-2 and TRBJ1-5, with 7 bases lining up with TRBD1. The V gene's germline CDR1 is SGHTA and CDR2 FQGNSA. V gave up 5 bases and J gave up 0 bases; unmatched junction bases: 7. This CDR3 has 16 amino acids.